This T cell receptor (beta chain) was obtained from a study of a mutant IDH1 vaccine in newly diagnosed glioma. Overall study context: With temozolomide cycles, or 4-6 weeks after radiotherapy alone, vaccination was started. Treated patients had a mean age of about 40 years and a sex split that was roughly 60% male and around 38% female. Study-wide results and limits: Pseudoprogression appeared independent of alterations in top peripheral clonotypes.

Some clones are missing from TCRdb's copy, which holds only in-frame ones; the method was immunoSEQ multiplex PCR. The table includes 30,000 to 40,000 clones, roughly 50% detected once. V lost 4 bases, J lost 4 bases, and 17 bases lay in between. The CDR3 is 15 amino acids. Germline assignment: CDR1 SGHDT and CDR2 YYEEEE. As regards this clone: The antigen remains undetermined.

The time point is: week 5, during vaccination. The content of each vaccine dose was 300 ug of mutant IDH1 20-mer peptide, and topical imiquimod accompanied it. New WHO grade 3 or 4 IDH1-mutant, ATRX-lost astrocytomas were present in all donors. This receptor was obtained from a woman younger than 35 with glioma. Sequenced here: PBMCs, sampled from a glioma patient whose treatment included an IDH1 peptide vaccine. This rearrangement joins TRBV5-6 to TRBJ1-2; D remains unclear. The CDR3 nucleotides are TGTGCCAGCAGCCCGGGAGGAGGGTGGGGCTATGGCTACACCTTC. Protein product: CASSPGGGWGYGYTF.